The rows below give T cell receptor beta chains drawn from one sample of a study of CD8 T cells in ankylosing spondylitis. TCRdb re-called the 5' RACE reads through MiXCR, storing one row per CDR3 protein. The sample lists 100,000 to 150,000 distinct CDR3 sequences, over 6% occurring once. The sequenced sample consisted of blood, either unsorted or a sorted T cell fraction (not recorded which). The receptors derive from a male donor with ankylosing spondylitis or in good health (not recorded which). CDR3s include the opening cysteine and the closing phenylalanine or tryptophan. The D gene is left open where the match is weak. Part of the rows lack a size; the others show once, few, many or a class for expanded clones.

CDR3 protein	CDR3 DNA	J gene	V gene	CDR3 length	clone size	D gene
CATGTGPDYGYTF	TGTGCCACCGGGACAGGGCCCGACTATGGCTACACCTTC	TRBJ1-2	TRBV24-1	13	many	TRBD1
CASSESPLYGYTF	TGCGCCAGCAGTGAGTCCCCGCTCTATGGCTACACCTTC	TRBJ1-2	TRBV10-2	13	many	-
CASSLPHYEQYF	TGTGCCAGCAGTTTACCCCATTACGAGCAGTACTTC	TRBJ2-7	TRBV28	12	few	-
CASSLVTGTGGNTEAFF	TGCGCCAGCAGCTTGGTTACAGGGACAGGGGGCAACACTGAAGCTTTCTTT	TRBJ1-1	TRBV5-1	17	many	TRBD1
CASSLGLSAYEQYF	TGTGCCAGCAGTTTGGGGCTTAGCGCTTACGAGCAGTACTTC	TRBJ2-7	TRBV12-3/TRBV12-4	14	many	-
CASSVGQTSSGNTIYF	TGTGCCAGCAGCGTAGGACAGACCAGCTCTGGAAACACCATATATTTT	TRBJ1-3	TRBV9	16	many	-
CASRRNTNTEAFF	TGTGCCAGCAGACGTAATACGAACACTGAAGCTTTCTTT	TRBJ1-1	TRBV28	13	many	-
CASSLVPGTENIQYF	TGCGCCAGCAGCTTGGTCCCCGGGACTGAAAACATTCAGTACTTC	TRBJ2-4	TRBV5-1	15	many	-
CASSHRRDLSSYEQYF	TGTGCCAGCAGCCATCGCCGGGACCTAAGCTCCTACGAGCAGTACTTC	TRBJ2-7	TRBV3-1	16	many	-
CASTLQSGAYEQYF	TGTGCCAGCACCCTGCAATCGGGCGCCTACGAGCAGTACTTC	TRBJ2-7	TRBV12-3/TRBV12-4	14	few	-
CAISGVASYEQYF	TGTGCCATCAGCGGGGTGGCGTCCTACGAGCAGTACTTC	TRBJ2-7	TRBV10-3	13	many	-
CASSFKGGTSGRARSDEQYF	TGTGCCAGCAGCTTTAAAGGGGGGACTAGCGGGAGGGCCAGGTCGGACGAGCAGTACTTC	TRBJ2-7	TRBV27	20	many	TRBD2
CSAISRASGNTDTQYF	TGCAGTGCTATAAGCCGGGCTAGCGGGAACACAGATACGCAGTATTTT	TRBJ2-3	TRBV20-1	16	many	TRBD2
CSVAQTYYEQYF	TGCAGCGTTGCTCAGACCTACTACGAGCAGTACTTC	TRBJ2-7	TRBV29-1	12	many	-
CASSQIVGETQYF	TGTGCCAGCAGCCAAATAGTCGGGGAGACCCAGTACTTC	TRBJ2-5	TRBV3-1	13	once	-
CSARVSKGSYEQYF	TGCAGTGCTAGAGTGTCCAAGGGGTCCTACGAGCAGTACTTC	TRBJ2-7	TRBV20-1	14	many	-
CASSPDMNTEAFF	TGCGCCAGCAGCCCAGACATGAACACTGAAGCTTTCTTT	TRBJ1-1	TRBV5-1	13	-	-
CSALYGQGILWNTEAFF	TGCAGTGCCCTCTACGGACAGGGGATATTGTGGAACACTGAAGCTTTCTTT	TRBJ1-1	TRBV20-1	17	many	TRBD1
CASSIRRGTGGRDQPQHF	TGTGCCAGTAGTATTCGAAGGGGGACAGGGGGTAGAGATCAGCCCCAGCATTTT	TRBJ1-5	TRBV19	18	many	TRBD1
CSASGGGYYGYTF	TGCAGTGCCTCCGGCGGGGGGTACTATGGCTACACCTTC	TRBJ1-2	TRBV20-1	13	many	-
CAISFETGSGANVLTF	TGTGCCATCAGTTTCGAAACAGGCTCTGGGGCCAACGTCCTGACTTTC	TRBJ2-6	TRBV10-3	16	many	-
CATKTGDYSGNTIYF	TGTGCCACCAAGACAGGAGACTACTCTGGAAACACCATATATTTT	TRBJ1-3	TRBV28	15	many	-
CSAAKIYEQYF	TGCAGTGCTGCGAAAATCTACGAGCAGTACTTC	TRBJ2-7	TRBV20-1	11	many	-
CASSSLLDTEDEQFF	TGTGCCAGCAGCTCGCTGTTGGACACCGAAGATGAGCAGTTCTTC	TRBJ2-1	TRBV21-1	15	-	-
CSARVPAEKLFF	TGCAGTGCTAGAGTCCCAGCTGAAAAACTGTTTTTT	TRBJ1-4	TRBV20-1	12	many	-
CASSFTGTSVYNEQFF	TGTGCCAGCAGTTTCACCGGGACTAGCGTCTACAATGAGCAGTTCTTC	TRBJ2-1	TRBV12-3/TRBV12-4	16	many	TRBD2
CSVERGVRETQYF	TGCAGCGTTGAACGGGGGGTACGAGAGACCCAGTACTTC	TRBJ2-5	TRBV29-1	13	many	TRBD2
CASSLGQGIYEQYF	TGTGCCAGCAGCTTAGGCCAGGGGATCTACGAGCAGTACTTC	TRBJ2-7	TRBV11-2	14	once	-
CASSPTRGDEQFF	TGTGCCAGCAGCCCCACACGGGGGGATGAGCAGTTCTTC	TRBJ2-1	TRBV7-8	13	many	TRBD2
CASSPGQGTTEAFF	TGCGCCAGCAGCCCGGGACAGGGGACAACTGAAGCTTTCTTT	TRBJ1-1	TRBV5-1	14	many	TRBD1
CASSELARSSGNTIYF	TGTGCCAGCAGTGAATTGGCTCGGTCTTCTGGAAACACCATATATTTT	TRBJ1-3	TRBV6-1	16	many	-
CSARRSFSGVPGNEQFF	TGCAGTGCTAGAAGATCCTTTAGTGGGGTCCCAGGGAATGAGCAGTTCTTC	TRBJ2-1	TRBV20-1	17	many	-
CASSLVLAGVETQYF	TGCGCCAGCAGCTTGGTTCTAGCGGGAGTGGAGACCCAGTACTTC	TRBJ2-5	TRBV5-1	15	many	TRBD2
CAIRTQRSGADTQYF	TGTGCCATCAGGACACAGCGATCCGGGGCAGATACGCAGTATTTT	TRBJ2-3	TRBV10-3	15	many	-
CASSSSMGQGTYNEQFF	TGTGCCAGCAGCTCTTCAATGGGGCAGGGTACCTACAATGAGCAGTTCTTC	TRBJ2-1	TRBV5-6	17	many	-
CSASRTSGQETQYF	TGCAGTGCGAGTCGGACTAGCGGACAAGAGACCCAGTACTTC	TRBJ2-5	TRBV20-1	14	many	TRBD2
CASSSASTDTQYF	TGCGCCAGCAGCTCAGCTAGCACAGATACGCAGTATTTT	TRBJ2-3	TRBV5-1	13	-	-
CSVAGTAYQPQHF	TGCAGCGTTGCCGGGACAGCTTATCAGCCCCAGCATTTT	TRBJ1-5	TRBV29-1	13	many	TRBD1
CASGEGPQHF	TGTGCCAGCGGGGAGGGGCCCCAGCATTTT	TRBJ1-5	TRBV12-3/TRBV12-4	10	many	-
CASSIGGLPSTDTQYF	TGTGCCAGTAGTATCGGCGGATTACCTAGCACAGATACGCAGTATTTT	TRBJ2-3	TRBV19	16	few	-
CASSQVGTGKTGELFF	TGTGCCAGCAGCCAAGTCGGGACAGGGAAGACCGGGGAGCTGTTTTTT	TRBJ2-2	TRBV5-4	16	many	TRBD1
CATSSSGDTQYF	TGTGCCACCTCCTCATCGGGAGATACGCAGTATTTT	TRBJ2-3	TRBV15	12	many	-
CASIPPSQTTDTQYF	TGTGCCAGCATCCCACCGTCACAGACCACAGATACGCAGTATTTT	TRBJ2-3	TRBV28	15	many	-
CSAVGQHRADTQYF	TGCAGTGCGGTGGGGCAGCACAGGGCGGATACGCAGTATTTT	TRBJ2-3	TRBV20-1	14	many	-
CASRTGLEQYF	TGTGCCAGCAGAACAGGGCTCGAGCAGTACTTC	TRBJ2-7	TRBV27	11	many	-
CASSQPQGGGTGELFF	TGTGCCAGCAGCCAACCACAGGGGGGAGGAACCGGGGAGCTGTTTTTT	TRBJ2-2	TRBV4-2	16	few	TRBD1
CASSEDRAYQETQYF	TGCGCCAGCAGCGAGGACAGGGCGTACCAAGAGACCCAGTACTTC	TRBJ2-5	TRBV5-1	15	many	TRBD1
CASSFRDDQPQHF	TGTGCCAGCAGTTTCCGCGACGACCAGCCCCAGCATTTT	TRBJ1-5	TRBV12-3/TRBV12-4	13	many	-
CASSSSGGTDTQYF	TGTGCCAGCAGCTCCTCCGGGGGCACAGATACGCAGTATTTT	TRBJ2-3	TRBV11-2	14	few	-
CASSPGQGGEKLFF	TGTGCCAGCAGCCCTGGACAGGGGGGTGAAAAACTGTTTTTT	TRBJ1-4	TRBV6-1	14	many	TRBD1
CASSQDSKGRNTEAFF	TGTGCCAGCAGCCAAGATTCTAAGGGGCGGAACACTGAAGCTTTCTTT	TRBJ1-1	TRBV4-2	16	many	-
CASSPGGDSYNEQFF	TGTGCCAGCAGCCCCGGAGGAGACTCCTACAATGAGCAGTTCTTC	TRBJ2-1	TRBV4-2	15	many	-